This T cell receptor beta chain was recovered during a study of blood T cell repertoires in COVID-19. Study context: COVID-19 samples collected from the United States, Italy and Spain covered acute and convalescent phases.

Regarding this clone: At the DNA level, this CDR3 is encoded by other sequences in the same sample as well.

CDR3 length: 14 residues. The germline V and J ends were trimmed by 0 bases and 1 base, with 9 bases remaining between them. Germline-derived CDR1 and CDR2 are GTSNPN and SVGIG (reference sequence). Repertoires were generated with immunoSEQ multiplex PCR, while TCRdb's copy carries only in-frame clones and drops some. The sample lists some 260,000 clones; 88% were seen once. The sequenced sample consisted of peripheral blood. The chain is built from TRBV30 and TRBJ1-1; tentatively, D is TRBD1 (6 bases). The clonotype comes from a woman in her 70s with COVID-19, enrolled during active disease. Here the CDR3 DNA reads TGTGCCTGGAGTGTACAACAGGGGAACACTGAAGCTTTCTTT. Translation: CAWSVQQGNTEAFF.